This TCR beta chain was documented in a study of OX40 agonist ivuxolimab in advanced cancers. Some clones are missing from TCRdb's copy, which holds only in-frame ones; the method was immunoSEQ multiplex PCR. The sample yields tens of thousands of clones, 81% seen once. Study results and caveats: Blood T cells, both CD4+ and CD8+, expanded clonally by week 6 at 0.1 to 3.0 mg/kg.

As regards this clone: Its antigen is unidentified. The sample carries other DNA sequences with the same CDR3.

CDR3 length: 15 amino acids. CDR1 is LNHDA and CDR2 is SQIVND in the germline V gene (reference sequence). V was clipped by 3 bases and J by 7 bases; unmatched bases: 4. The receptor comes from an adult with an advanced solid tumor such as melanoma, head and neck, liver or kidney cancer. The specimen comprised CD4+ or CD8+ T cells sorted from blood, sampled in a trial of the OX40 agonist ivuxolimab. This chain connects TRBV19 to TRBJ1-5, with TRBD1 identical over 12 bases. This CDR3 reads CASSIGTGGGQPQHF. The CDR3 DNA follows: TGTGCCAGTAGTATCGGGACAGGGGGCGGACAGCCCCAGCATTTT.